These 7 T cell receptor beta chains were all obtained from the same sample, sequenced in a study of blood T cell repertoires in COVID-19. Data came from immunoSEQ multiplex PCR; TCRdb stores just in-frame clones and leaves some out. The table has about 140,000 clones, roughly 79% seen once. Sequences were obtained from PBMCs or T cells enriched from blood (not recorded which). The receptors were sampled from a woman aged 50 to 60 who had recovered from COVID-19.

This rearrangement joins TRBV30 to TRBJ2-2; TRBD2 aligns across 10 bases. This CDR3 is 16 amino acids long. V was pared by 3 bases and J by 5 bases, with 9 bases of the junction left unmatched. CDR1 and CDR2 (germline): GTSNPN, SVGIG (reference sequence). Here the CDR3 DNA reads TGTGCCTGGAGCAAAAGCGGGAGGGCCGGAACCGGGGAGCTGTTTTTT. Protein product: CAWSKSGRAGTGELFF. Filled out from reference TRBV30 and TRBJ2-2, the complete variable domain reads SQTIHQWPATLVQPVGSPLSLECTVEGTSNPNLYWYRQAAGRGLQLLFYSVGIGQISSEVPQNLSASRPQDRQFILSSKKLLLSDSGFYLCAWSKSGRAGTGELFFGEGSRLTVL.

This clone was counted a few times. The J gene is TRBJ1-6, the V gene TRBV11-2; 8 nucleotides agree with TRBD1. Germline CDR1 reads SGHAT; CDR2 reads FQNNGV. V shed 6 bases and J 9 bases; nucleotides not matched to a gene: 4. The CDR3 contains 13 residues. The CDR3 bases are TGTGCCAGCAGGCCGGACAGGGTTTCACCCCTCCACTTT. Its translation is CASRPDRVSPLHF.

The rearrangement uses TRBV18 and TRBJ1-2; no clear D gene. This CDR3 region has 13 residues. CDR1 and CDR2 from the germline V gene are KGHSH and LQKENI. V lost 2 bases, J lost 6 bases, and 10 bases lay in between. This CDR3 is CASSPKPGDGYTF. CDR3 in DNA: TGTGCCAGCTCACCAAAGCCCGGGGATGGCTACACCTTC.

The CDR3 is CASSGGRAEQETQYF. The CDR3 nucleotides read TGCGCCAGCAGCGGGGGGAGGGCAGAACAAGAGACCCAGTACTTC. The chain recombines TRBV10-1 with TRBJ2-5; 7 bases line up with TRBD2. Trimming cost V 6 bases and J 2 bases; bases outside gene matches: 9. The CDR3 is 15 amino acids. Germline V gene sequence: CDR1 WNHNN, CDR2 SYGVQD (reference sequence).

The chain couples TRBV2 to TRBJ2-5, with D uncertain. The V and J ends lost 5 bases and 1 base respectively, with 5 bases between them. This CDR3 has 12 residues. Germline values: CDR1 SNHLY, CDR2 FYNNEI. The CDR3 sequence: CASSLSQETQYF. Here the CDR3 DNA reads TGTGCCAGCAGTCTCAGCCAAGAGACCCAGTACTTC.

The V gene is TRBV7-2, the J gene TRBJ2-1, with 10 bases lining up with TRBD2. CDR3 length: 17 amino acids. Germline V gene sequence: CDR1 SGHTA, CDR2 FQGNSA. With 1 base clipped from V and 2 bases from J, the junction kept 5 bases outside the gene matches. The CDR3 sequence is CASSLGASGSAYNEQFF. The CDR3 nucleotides read TGTGCCAGCAGCTTAGGGGCTAGCGGGAGTGCCTACAATGAGCAGTTCTTC.

This clone has a handful of counts. The V call is TRBV5-1, the J call TRBJ1-4; D is ambiguous. The CDR3 is made up of 16 amino acids. Trimming took 4 bases from V and 3 from J, leaving 16 bases between them. Germline assignment: CDR1 SGHRS and CDR2 YFSETQ. DNA for the CDR3: TGCGCCAGCAGCCAGAGAACAGCTAACTCTAATGAAAAACTGTTTTTT. Protein sequence: CASSQRTANSNEKLFF.